These 18 T cell receptor beta chains originate from one sample sequenced in a study of cytomegalovirus exposure and HLA in healthy donors. The PCR employed 60 Vbeta primers together with 13 Jbeta primers. Repertoires were generated with immunoSEQ multiplex PCR, while TCRdb's copy carries only in-frame clones and drops some. The sample includes under 150,000 clones, around 82% of them seen just once. Sequenced: PBMCs. Every receptor here comes from a woman in her thirties in good health and CMV-seropositive.

This chain joins TRBV9 and TRBJ1-1, with TRBD1 as a possible D gene (6 bases). CDR1 and CDR2 (germline): SGDLS, YYNGEE. The CDR3 sequence is 15 residues long. The V end lost 8 bases, the J end lost 0 bases, and 17 bases lay between the germline ends. The chain's CDR3 is CASKKGEGVNTEAFF. Written as DNA, the CDR3 is TGTGCCAGTAAGAAGGGGGAGGGGGTGAACACTGAAGCTTTCTTT. Using reference TRBV9 and TRBJ1-1 for the parts outside the CDR3, the full variable domain is DSGVTQTPKHLITATGQRVTLRCSPRSGDLSVYWYQQSLDQGLQFLIQYYNGEERAKGNILERFSAQQFPDLHSELNLSSLELGDSALYFCASKKGEGVNTEAFFGQGTRLTVV.

The V call is TRBV7-6, the J call TRBJ2-5; TRBD1 matches 7 bases. The CDR3 runs to 15 residues. Germline V gene sequence: CDR1 SGHVS, CDR2 FNYEAQ. Losses at the gene ends were 6 bases for V and 5 bases for J; bases not matched to a gene: 12. CDR3 in DNA: TGTGCCAGCAGTGATCTAGGGGGCGCAGATGAGACCCAGTACTTC. Translated: CASSDLGGADETQYF.

The chain employs TRBV5-4 and TRBJ1-1; the match to TRBD1 covers 8 bases. The CDR3 runs to 15 residues. The germline V gene encodes CDR1 SGHNT and CDR2 YYREEE (reference sequence). The V gene end was trimmed by 4 bases and the J gene end by 6 bases; junction bases not matched to a gene: 11. The CDR3 protein is CASSLARQGRAEAFF. The DNA for the CDR3 is TGTGCCAGCAGCCTGGCCCGACAGGGGAGGGCTGAAGCTTTCTTT. The full variable domain, with the rest looked up from reference TRBV5-4 and TRBJ1-1, is ETGVTQSPTHLIKTRGQQVTLRCSSQSGHNTVSWYQQALGQGPQFIFQYYREEENGRGNFPPRFSGLQFPNYSSELNVNALELDDSALYLCASSLARQGRAEAFFGQGTRLTVV.

This chain connects TRBV19 to TRBJ2-1, with D tentatively TRBD1 (6 bases). This CDR3 region has 12 residues. Germline CDR1 is LNHDA and CDR2 is SQIVND (reference sequence). V gave up 10 bases and J gave up 4 bases, with 11 bases separating them. CDR3 nucleotides: TGTGCCACTAAGGACAGTTACAATGAGCAGTTCTTC. It translates to CATKDSYNEQFF.

The chain uses TRBV11-3 and TRBJ2-1, with TRBD2 matching over 7 bases. J gave up 0 bases and V 1 base, and 3 bases lay outside the gene matches. The CDR3 is made up of 16 amino acids. The germline V gene has CDR1 SGHNT and CDR2 YENEEA. The chain's CDR3 is CASSLVAGVSYNEQFF. The CDR3 DNA follows: TGTGCCAGCAGCTTAGTGGCGGGGGTCTCCTACAATGAGCAGTTCTTC. The full variable domain, its missing parts supplied by reference TRBV11-3 and TRBJ2-1, is EAGVVQSPRYKIIEKKQPVAFWCNPISGHNTLYWYLQNLGQGPELLIRYENEEAVDDSQLPKDRFSAERLKGVDSTLKIQPAELGDSAVYLCASSLVAGVSYNEQFFGPGTRLTVL.

CDR3 bases: TGTGCCAGCAGTGAGTCCGTGAATTCACCCCTCCACTTT. Its protein is CASSESVNSPLHF. The chain recombines TRBV6-4 with TRBJ1-6; D unresolved. This CDR3 has 13 residues. Trimming removed 3 bases at V and 7 bases at J, with 7 bases between. Germline V gives CDR1 MRHNA, CDR2 SNTAGT.

The chain recombines TRBV11-3 with TRBJ2-2; 13 nucleotides line up with TRBD2. The CDR3 runs to 15 residues. CDR1 and CDR2 (germline): SGHNT, YENEEA. V shed 5 bases, J shed 8 bases, and the junction held 5 bases outside the gene matches. CDR3 bases: TGTGCCAGCAGCCCCGGACTAGCGGGAGCGGGGGAGCTGTTTTTT. Amino acids: CASSPGLAGAGELFF.

V usage is TRBV5-8 and J usage is TRBJ2-1; 8 nucleotides line up with TRBD2. V lost 5 bases, J lost 5 bases, and 12 bases stayed unmatched. The CDR3 extends over 16 amino acids. From germline, CDR1 is SGHTS and CDR2 YDEGEE. The chain's CDR3 is CASRPTSGGPNNEQFF. In nucleotides, the CDR3 is TGTGCCAGCAGGCCTACTAGCGGAGGGCCTAACAATGAGCAGTTCTTC.

A few counts support this clone. The chain has TRBV19 and TRBJ1-1, with D possibly matching TRBD1 (6 bases). Germline lookup yields CDR1 LNHDA and CDR2 SQIVND (reference sequence). The CDR3 runs 15 residues. Deletions cut 4 bases from V and 0 bases from J, with 12 bases between. CDR3 loop: CASSRPGAMNTEAFF. The CDR3 DNA reads as TGTGCCAGTAGTAGGCCAGGGGCCATGAACACTGAAGCTTTCTTT.

V and J are TRBV7-9 and TRBJ2-7; D perhaps matches TRBD1 (5 bases). This CDR3 is built from 14 residues. Trimming shortened V by 2 bases and J by 2 bases, and 10 bases separated the two germline ends. Germline CDR1 and CDR2: SEHNR and FQNEAQ (reference sequence). The chain's CDR3 is CASSLQGSAYEQYF. CDR3 nucleotides: TGTGCCAGCAGCTTACAGGGATCGGCCTACGAGCAGTACTTC.

This clone was seen more than once but under ten times. The gene calls are TRBV9 and TRBJ2-7, with a weak D call TRBD1 (6 bases). This CDR3 region has 15 residues. In germline, CDR1 is SGDLS, CDR2 YYNGEE. V gave up 0 bases and J gave up 3 bases, with 13 bases separating them. CDR3 in amino acids: CASSVDDVDSYEQYF. The CDR3 region has the DNA TGTGCCAGCAGCGTAGACGATGTGGACAGCTACGAGCAGTACTTC.

V gene TRBV30 combines with J gene TRBJ2-5, with 12 bases that match TRBD2. CDR3 length: 15 residues. Per the germline V gene, CDR1 is GTSNPN and CDR2 is SVGIG (reference sequence). The trim removed 0 bases at V and 5 bases at J, leaving 4 bases unmatched. The CDR3 here is CAWSVLAGGGETQYF. Here the CDR3 DNA reads TGTGCCTGGAGTGTACTAGCGGGAGGCGGGGAGACCCAGTACTTC.

V and J are TRBV19 and TRBJ2-2; 11 bases align to TRBD1. Trimming at V came to 10 bases and at J to 3 bases, leaving 10 bases not matched to a gene. Germline CDR1 LNHDA, CDR2 SQIVND (reference sequence). This CDR3 is 16 amino acids long. CDR3 sequence (DNA): TGTGCCACTCTTTCCCGGGACAGGGGGGACACCGGGGAGCTGTTTTTT. Amino acids: CATLSRDRGDTGELFF.

CDR3 sequence (DNA): TGTGCTAGTGGTCACCCTACTAGCGGGAGGACGGGTGAGCAGTTCTTC. It specifies CASGHPTSGRTGEQFF. The chain combines TRBV12-5 with TRBJ2-1, with 12 bases fitting TRBD2. Germline V gene data show CDR1 as LGHNT and CDR2 as FRNRAP. The junction had 11 bases not matched to a gene; V was cut back by 5 bases and J by 9 bases. The CDR3 runs to 16 residues. Using reference TRBV12-5 and TRBJ2-1 for the parts outside the CDR3, the full variable domain is DARVTQTPRHKVTEMGQEVTMRCQPILGHNTVFWYRQTMMQGLELLAYFRNRAPLDDSGMPKDRFSAEMPDATLATLKIQPSEPRDSAVYFCASGHPTSGRTGEQFFGPGTRLTVL.

There are a few counts of this clone. The chain carries TRBV2 and TRBJ2-7; tentatively, D is TRBD2 (5 bases). Germline CDR1 reads SNHLY; CDR2 reads FYNNEI. This CDR3 has 13 residues. The CDR3 DNA sequence: TGTGTCATCAATCAGGAGGCGGCATACGAGCAGTACTTC. It yields the protein CVINQEAAYEQYF.

The chain links TRBV15 to TRBJ1-1; D not certain. V was pared by 5 bases and J by 5 bases, with 15 bases between. This CDR3 spans 14 amino acids. CDR1 and CDR2 (germline): LNHNV, YYDKDF (reference sequence). The CDR3 DNA sequence: TGTGCCACCAGCCTGAGGACGGGAGGGACTGAAGCTTTCTTT. Translating gives CATSLRTGGTEAFF.

The DNA for the CDR3 is TGTGCCAGCTCCTCGACTAGCGCCCTGAACACCGGGGAGCTGTTTTTT. This sequence encodes CASSSTSALNTGELFF. The V gene is TRBV18, the J gene TRBJ2-2; the match to TRBD2 covers 8 bases. CDR1 and CDR2 (germline): KGHSH, LQKENI. V lost 6 bases, J lost 1 base, and 7 bases stayed unmatched. The CDR3 is 16 residues long.

The rearrangement joins TRBV27 to TRBJ1-1, with TRBD1 identical over 7 bases. The CDR3 has 14 amino acids. The germline CDR1 and CDR2 sequences are MNHEY and SMNVEV (reference sequence). Unmatched junction bases numbered 2, after V lost 4 bases and J lost 0 bases. CDR3 sequence (DNA): TGTGCCAGCAGTTCGGGACAGTTGAACACTGAAGCTTTCTTT. This codes for CASSSGQLNTEAFF.